This T cell receptor beta chain is drawn from a study of cytomegalovirus exposure and HLA in healthy donors. The PCR was carried out with 60 Vbeta primers and 13 Jbeta primers. Here immunoSEQ multiplex PCR was the method, and the copy in TCRdb shows in-frame clones only, minus some. The table for this sample gives about 140,000 clones. This sequence originates from a man aged 35 to 55 in good health and CMV-seronegative. Sequences were obtained from PBMCs.

The CDR3 coding sequence is TGTGCCAGCAGCTTATCAAGGACAGCCCTATCCTCCTACGAGCAGTACTTC. Translating gives CASSLSRTALSSYEQYF. The V gene is TRBV7-6, the J gene TRBJ2-7; TRBD1 is a possible D gene (6 bases). The CDR3 covers 17 residues. Germline CDR1 and CDR2: SGHVS and FNYEAQ. V lost 2 bases and J 0 bases, leaving 17 bases between the germline ends.